This T cell receptor beta chain came from a study of blood T cell repertoires in COVID-19 (dated by TCRdb to about 2020). Some background on the complete study: Samples from collaborators originated in the United States, Italy and Spain and spanned both the acute and convalescent phases of COVID-19. Where available, HLA class I and class II types were taken from metadata supplied by the sample provider and were not determined by assay-based typing. The repertoires were made available in a free public database intended to serve as a resource for research on the immune response to SARS-CoV-2. A de-identified subject ID, COVID-19 status, age in years and sex were almost always included in the sample metadata. The prospective study material was composed of cDNA or gDNA derived from T cells, B-cell-depleted T cells, or PBMCs. Samples came from the ongoing ImmuneRACE study (first 160 participants) plus 1,254 subjects from 6 global collaborators. Subjects who had been exposed to COVID-19, were actively infected with it, or had recovered from it provided the deeply sampled blood TCRbeta repertoires that made up the dataset. General findings and caveats noted by the study authors: Clinical and demographic metadata were provided uncurated, with the amount varying by source and participant.

Participants in the prospective study were enrolled through a virtual design, were aged 18 to 89 years, and lived in roughly 26 United States geographic areas. In the prospective study, participants were assigned to cohorts based on the clinical history participants reported in a screening survey and a study questionnaire. For ImmuneRACE Cohort 3, a participant was defined as recovered based on two consecutive negative NP/OP PCR tests, clearance by a healthcare professional, or resolution of symptoms. Mobile phlebotomists in the prospective study collected whole blood, serum and a nasopharyngeal or oropharyngeal swab from every participant. Prospective study participants could optionally give additional blood draws and questionnaires over an approximately two-month period. Before DNA extraction, prospective study blood samples were shipped either frozen or at room temperature. TCRbeta CDR3 regions were amplified from genomic DNA using the immunoSEQ Assay, a bias-controlled multiplex PCR. The original methods were these. The number of nucleated cells in each sample was estimated by amplification of reference gene primers within the assay. To quantify the absolute abundance of each unique TCRbeta CDR3 rearrangement, sequence reads were collapsed and filtered. Productive Simpson clonality was computed per sample as the square root of Simpson's diversity index over productive rearrangements. The table was pulled from immuneACCESS by TCRdb, which kept in-frame rearrangements only. Such tables lose some clones; where checked, under half of the loss comes from unresolved V genes, and the rest has no known cause. Clonal size and the V and J genes are those of that table, whereas D and trimming came from the DNA. The sample table holds around 300,000 clones, of which roughly nine tenths were seen once. The top ten constitute about 3% of the sample.

As for this clone: Its target antigen remains unknown. Base-call qualities are not available, and no considerably larger clone is one nucleotide away.

The junction shows trimming of 1 base on V and 13 bases on J, plus 8 bases between the germline ends. CDR1 SNHLY and CDR2 FYNNEI were looked up in the germline V gene. From cysteine to phenylalanine, the CDR3 is 12 amino acids long. The entry retains the CDR3 DNA only, 36 bases that are in frame from base 1. The V gene is TRBV2 and the J gene is TRBJ1-6; the D gene identity is not certain. This receptor was taken from a woman between 45 and 60 years old who had recovered from COVID-19. Sequenced sample: PBMCs or T cells enriched from blood (not recorded which). The nucleotide sequence reads TGTGCCAGCAGTGAAGGCCAGTCGCCCCTCCACTTT. The translation is CASSEGQSPLHF.